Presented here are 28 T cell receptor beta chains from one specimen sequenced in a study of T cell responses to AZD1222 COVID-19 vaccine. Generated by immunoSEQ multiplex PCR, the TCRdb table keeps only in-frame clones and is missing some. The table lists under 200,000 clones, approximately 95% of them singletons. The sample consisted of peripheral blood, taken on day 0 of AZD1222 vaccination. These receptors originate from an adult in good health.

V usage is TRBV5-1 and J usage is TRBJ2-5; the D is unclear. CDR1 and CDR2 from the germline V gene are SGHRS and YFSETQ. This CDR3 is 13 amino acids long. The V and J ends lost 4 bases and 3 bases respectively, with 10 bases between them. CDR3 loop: CASSLGRKETQYF. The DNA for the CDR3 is TGCGCCAGCAGCCTGGGCAGGAAAGAGACCCAGTACTTC.

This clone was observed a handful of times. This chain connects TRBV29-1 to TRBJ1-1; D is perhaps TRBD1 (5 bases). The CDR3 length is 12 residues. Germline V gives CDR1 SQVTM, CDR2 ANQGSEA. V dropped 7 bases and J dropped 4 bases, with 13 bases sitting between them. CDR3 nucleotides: TGCAGCGGAAGCAGGGAGCGCACTGAAGCTTTCTTT. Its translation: CSGSRERTEAFF.

CDR3 residues: CASSWGSGTVNTGELFF. The CDR3, as DNA: TGCGCCAGCAGCTGGGGATCCGGGACTGTGAACACCGGGGAGCTGTTTTTT. V gene TRBV5-1 combines with J gene TRBJ2-2, with a possible D match to TRBD2 (6 bases). The V gene's germline CDR1 is SGHRS and CDR2 YFSETQ. The V end lost 3 bases, the J end lost 1 base, and 16 bases lay between the germline ends. CDR3 length: 17 amino acids.

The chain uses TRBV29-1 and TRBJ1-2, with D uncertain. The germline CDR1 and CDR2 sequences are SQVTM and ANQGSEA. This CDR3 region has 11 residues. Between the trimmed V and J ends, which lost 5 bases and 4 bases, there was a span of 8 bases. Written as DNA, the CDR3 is TGCAGCGTTTCCAGCCCCTATGGCTACACCTTC. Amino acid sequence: CSVSSPYGYTF.

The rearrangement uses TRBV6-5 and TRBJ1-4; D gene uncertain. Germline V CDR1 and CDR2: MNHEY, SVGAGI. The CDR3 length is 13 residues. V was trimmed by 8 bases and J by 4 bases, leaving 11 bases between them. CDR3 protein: CASYGPNNEKLFF. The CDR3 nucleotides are TGTGCCAGCTATGGCCCGAATAATGAAAAACTGTTTTTT.

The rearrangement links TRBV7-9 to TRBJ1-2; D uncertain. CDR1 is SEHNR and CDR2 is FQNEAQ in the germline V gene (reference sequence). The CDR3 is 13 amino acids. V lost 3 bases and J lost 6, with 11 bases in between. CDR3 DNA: TGTGCCAGCAGCTTTTTAGGCCGGGATGGCTACACCTTC. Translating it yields CASSFLGRDGYTF.

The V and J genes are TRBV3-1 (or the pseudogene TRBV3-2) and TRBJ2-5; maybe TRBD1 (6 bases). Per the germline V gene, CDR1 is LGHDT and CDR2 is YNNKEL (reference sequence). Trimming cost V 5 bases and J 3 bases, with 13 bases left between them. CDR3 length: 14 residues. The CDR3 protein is CASSGGQLEETQYF. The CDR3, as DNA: TGTGCCAGCAGCGGCGGACAGTTAGAAGAGACCCAGTACTTC.

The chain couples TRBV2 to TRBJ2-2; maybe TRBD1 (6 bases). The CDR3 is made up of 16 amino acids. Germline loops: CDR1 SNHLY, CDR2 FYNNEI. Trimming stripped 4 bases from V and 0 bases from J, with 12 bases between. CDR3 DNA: TGTGCCAGCAGTGTGGCAGGGGCAACGAACACCGGGGAGCTGTTTTTT. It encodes CASSVAGATNTGELFF.

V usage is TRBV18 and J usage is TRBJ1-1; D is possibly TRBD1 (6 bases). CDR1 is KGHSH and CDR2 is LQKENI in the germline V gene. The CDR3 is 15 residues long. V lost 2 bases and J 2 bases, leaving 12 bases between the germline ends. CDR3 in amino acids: CASSPRTARNTEAFF. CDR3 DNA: TGTGCCAGCTCACCAAGGACAGCAAGAAACACTGAAGCTTTCTTT.

This CDR3 is CASISLADADTQYF. CDR3 in DNA: TGTGCCAGTATTTCGCTAGCAGACGCGGATACGCAGTATTTT. The V and J genes are TRBV19 and TRBJ2-3, with D possibly TRBD2 on 5 matching bases. The germline gives CDR1 LNHDA, CDR2 SQIVND (reference sequence). V lost 7 bases and J lost 6, with 17 bases in between. The CDR3 contains 14 residues.

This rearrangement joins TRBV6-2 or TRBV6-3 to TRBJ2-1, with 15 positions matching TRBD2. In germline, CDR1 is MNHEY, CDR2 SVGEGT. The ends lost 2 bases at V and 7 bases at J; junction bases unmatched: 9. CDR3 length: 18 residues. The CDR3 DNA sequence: TGTGCCAGCAGTTACCTCTTACCGGGGACTAGCGGGAGGAATGAGCAGTTCTTC. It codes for CASSYLLPGTSGRNEQFF.

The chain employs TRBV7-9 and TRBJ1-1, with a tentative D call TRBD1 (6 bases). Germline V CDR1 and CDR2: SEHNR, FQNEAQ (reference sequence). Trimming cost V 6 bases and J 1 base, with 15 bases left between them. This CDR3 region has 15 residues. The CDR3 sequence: CASRDRRTANTEAFF. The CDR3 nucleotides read TGTGCCAGCAGAGATAGAAGGACAGCGAACACTGAAGCTTTCTTT.

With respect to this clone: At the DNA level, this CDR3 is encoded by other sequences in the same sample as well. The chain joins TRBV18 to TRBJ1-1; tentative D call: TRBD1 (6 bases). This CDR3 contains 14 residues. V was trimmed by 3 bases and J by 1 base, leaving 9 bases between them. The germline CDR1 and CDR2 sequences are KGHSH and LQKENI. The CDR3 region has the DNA TGTGCCAGCTCACCGCCGACAGGGAACACTGAAGCTTTCTTT. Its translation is CASSPPTGNTEAFF.

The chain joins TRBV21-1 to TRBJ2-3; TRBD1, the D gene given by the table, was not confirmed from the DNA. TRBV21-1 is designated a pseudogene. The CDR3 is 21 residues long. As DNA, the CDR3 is TGTGCCAGCAGCAAACTGGGCTCTCCAACTGGACAAAAGAAGGGGGCAGATACGCAGTATTTT. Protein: CASSKLGSPTGQKKGADTQYF.

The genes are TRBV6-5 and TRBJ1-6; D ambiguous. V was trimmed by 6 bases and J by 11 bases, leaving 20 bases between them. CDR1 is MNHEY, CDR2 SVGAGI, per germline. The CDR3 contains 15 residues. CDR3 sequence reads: CASRGLGPIATPLHF. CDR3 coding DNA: TGTGCCAGCAGGGGATTAGGACCCATCGCAACACCCCTCCACTTT.

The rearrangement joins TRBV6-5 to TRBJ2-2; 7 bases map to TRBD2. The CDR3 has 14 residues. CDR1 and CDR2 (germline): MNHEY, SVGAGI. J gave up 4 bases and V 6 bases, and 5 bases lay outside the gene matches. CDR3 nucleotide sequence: TGTGCCAGCAGCCGGGACTACACCACCGGGGAGCTGTTTTTT. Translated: CASSRDYTTGELFF.

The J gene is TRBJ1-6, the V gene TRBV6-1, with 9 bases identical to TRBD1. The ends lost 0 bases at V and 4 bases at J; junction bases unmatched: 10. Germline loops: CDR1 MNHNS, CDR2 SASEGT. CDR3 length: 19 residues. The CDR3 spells CASSEAGTGLWTYNSPLHF. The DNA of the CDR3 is TGTGCCAGCAGTGAAGCTGGGACAGGGCTATGGACGTATAATTCACCCCTCCACTTT.

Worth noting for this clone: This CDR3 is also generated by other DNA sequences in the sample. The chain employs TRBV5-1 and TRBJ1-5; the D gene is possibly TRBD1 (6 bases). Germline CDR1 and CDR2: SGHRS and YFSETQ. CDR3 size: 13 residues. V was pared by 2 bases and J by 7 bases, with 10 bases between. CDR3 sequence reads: CASSLEGGQPQHF. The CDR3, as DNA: TGCGCCAGCAGCTTAGAGGGGGGACAGCCCCAGCATTTT. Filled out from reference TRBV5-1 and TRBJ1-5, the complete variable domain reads KAGVTQTPRYLIKTRGQQVTLSCSPISGHRSVSWYQQTPGQGLQFLFEYFSETQRNKGNFPGRFSGRQFSNSRSEMNVSTLELGDSALYLCASSLEGGQPQHFGDGTRLSIL.

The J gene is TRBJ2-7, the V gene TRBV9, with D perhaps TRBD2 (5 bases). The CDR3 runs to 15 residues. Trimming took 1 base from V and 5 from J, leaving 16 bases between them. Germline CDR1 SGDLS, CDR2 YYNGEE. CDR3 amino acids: CASSVSGGSLDEQYF. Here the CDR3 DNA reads TGTGCCAGCAGCGTATCCGGAGGTTCACTTGACGAGCAGTACTTC. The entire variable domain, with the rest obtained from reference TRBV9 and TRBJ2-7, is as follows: DSGVTQTPKHLITATGQRVTLRCSPRSGDLSVYWYQQSLDQGLQFLIQYYNGEERAKGNILERFSAQQFPDLHSELNLSSLELGDSALYFCASSVSGGSLDEQYFGPGTRLTVT.

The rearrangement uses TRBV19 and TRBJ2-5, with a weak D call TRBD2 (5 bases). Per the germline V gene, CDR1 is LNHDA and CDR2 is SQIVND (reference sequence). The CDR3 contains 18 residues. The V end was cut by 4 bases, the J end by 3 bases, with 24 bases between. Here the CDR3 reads CASSNHGSGTRWKETQYF. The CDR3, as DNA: TGTGCCAGTAGTAATCACGGCAGCGGAACGCGGTGGAAAGAGACCCAGTACTTC.

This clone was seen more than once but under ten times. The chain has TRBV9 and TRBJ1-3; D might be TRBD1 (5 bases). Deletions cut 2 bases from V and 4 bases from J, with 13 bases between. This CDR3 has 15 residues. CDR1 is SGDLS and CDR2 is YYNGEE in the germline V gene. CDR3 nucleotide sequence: TGTGCCAGCAGCGTCTCAGGGTTCGAGGGAAACACCATATATTTT. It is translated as CASSVSGFEGNTIYF.

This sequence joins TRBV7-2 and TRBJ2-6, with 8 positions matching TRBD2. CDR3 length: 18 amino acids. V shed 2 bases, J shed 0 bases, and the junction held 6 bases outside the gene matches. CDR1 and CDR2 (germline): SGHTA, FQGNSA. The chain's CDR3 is CASSLPRGGSSGANVLTF. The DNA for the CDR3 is TGTGCCAGCAGCTTACCCCGGGGGGGGAGCTCTGGGGCCAACGTCCTGACTTTC.

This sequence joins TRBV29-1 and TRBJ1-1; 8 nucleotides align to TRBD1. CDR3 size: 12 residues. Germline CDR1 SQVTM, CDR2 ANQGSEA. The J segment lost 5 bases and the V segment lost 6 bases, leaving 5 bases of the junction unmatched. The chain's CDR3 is CSVDRGATEAFF. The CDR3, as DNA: TGCAGCGTCGACAGGGGAGCTACTGAAGCTTTCTTT.

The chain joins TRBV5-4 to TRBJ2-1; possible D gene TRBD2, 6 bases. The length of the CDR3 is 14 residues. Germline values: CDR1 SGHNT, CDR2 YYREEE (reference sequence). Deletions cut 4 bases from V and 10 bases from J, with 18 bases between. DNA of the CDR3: TGTGCCAGCAGCCCCGGGACTCCGAATCGGGAGCAGTTCTTC. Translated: CASSPGTPNREQFF.

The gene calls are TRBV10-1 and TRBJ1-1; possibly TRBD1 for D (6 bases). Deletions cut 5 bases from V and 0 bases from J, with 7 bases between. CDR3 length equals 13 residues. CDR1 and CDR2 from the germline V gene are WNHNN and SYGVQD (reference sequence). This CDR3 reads CASSQGLNTEAFF. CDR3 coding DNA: TGCGCCAGCAGTCAGGGGTTGAACACTGAAGCTTTCTTT.

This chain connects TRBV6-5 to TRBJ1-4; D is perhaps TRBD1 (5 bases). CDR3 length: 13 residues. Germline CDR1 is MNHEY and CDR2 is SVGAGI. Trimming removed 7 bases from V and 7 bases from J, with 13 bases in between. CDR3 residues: CASTAGRFEKLFF. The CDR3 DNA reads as TGTGCCAGCACGGCAGGGCGGTTTGAAAAACTGTTTTTT.

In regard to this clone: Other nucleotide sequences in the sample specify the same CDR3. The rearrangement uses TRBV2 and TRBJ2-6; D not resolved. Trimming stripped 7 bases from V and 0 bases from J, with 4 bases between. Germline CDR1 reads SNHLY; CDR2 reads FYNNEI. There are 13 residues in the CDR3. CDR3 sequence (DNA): TGTGCCAGCACCGGCTCTGGGGCCAACGTCCTGACTTTC. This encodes CASTGSGANVLTF.

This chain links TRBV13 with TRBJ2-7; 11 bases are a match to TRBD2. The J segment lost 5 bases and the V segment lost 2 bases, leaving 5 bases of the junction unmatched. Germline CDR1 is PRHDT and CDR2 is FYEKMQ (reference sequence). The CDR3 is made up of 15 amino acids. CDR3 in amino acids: CASSLLVAGGDEQYF. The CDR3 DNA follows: TGTGCCAGCAGCTTATTAGTAGCGGGGGGGGACGAGCAGTACTTC.